This T cell receptor (beta chain) was identified during a study of cytomegalovirus exposure and HLA in healthy donors. Per germline, CDR1 SGDLS and CDR2 YYNGEE. Trimming took 0 bases from V and 1 from J, leaving 9 bases between them. The CDR3 runs 15 residues. PCR amplification relied on 60 Vbeta primers (plus 13 Jbeta primers). Libraries were prepared by immunoSEQ multiplex PCR; TCRdb keeps only in-frame clonotypes and omits some of them. The sample yields 150,000 to 200,000 clones, about 65% seen once. In the case of this clone: The target antigen is unknown.

Points from the study as a whole: A later analysis by the authors found several of the most significant clusters apparently linked to common viral pathogens. Reportedly, TCR beta sequences accurately predicted HLA-A and HLA-B alleles in most subjects. Certain indistinguishable V segments, among them TRBV6-2 and TRBV6-3, were excluded. Another analysis was done later, and it associated approximately 15,000 TCR beta sequences with HLA alleles at 0.05 false discovery rate.

This TCR was sampled from a man in his forties in good health and CMV-seropositive. The chain employs TRBV9 and TRBJ2-3, with D perhaps TRBD2 (5 bases). Sequencing was carried out using PBMCs. CDR3 sequence (DNA): TGTGCCAGCAGCGTAGACGGGGTCGGCACAGATACGCAGTATTTT. Translation: CASSVDGVGTDTQYF.